These T cell receptor beta chains were read from a single sample in a study of T cell responses to AZD1222 COVID-19 vaccine. Produced via immunoSEQ multiplex PCR; TCRdb's table is partial and in-frame only. Of about 170,000 clones in the sample, approximately 92% were seen once. This sample comprised peripheral blood, obtained on day 0 of AZD1222 vaccination. Source of these receptors: an adult in good health. CDR3s include the opening cysteine and the closing phenylalanine or tryptophan. Only part of the rows carry a size: once, few, many, or a class if the clone is expanded.

v_call | clone_size | cdr3_aa
TRBV4-1 | - | CASSQDGTGGSDGYTF
TRBV12-3/TRBV12-4 | - | CASTPYTGNGYTF
TRBV7-2 | - | CASSFQGGTGELFF
TRBV27 | - | CASSFTGSGGYTF
TRBV7-6 | - | CASSPRGDSGNTIYF
TRBV5-4 | - | CASSLGVGAGDNEQFF
TRBV10-3 | - | CAIRETAYGYTF
TRBV9 | - | CASSVSTGLNTEAFF
TRBV6-5 | - | CASCLPGQNTEAFF
TRBV6-4 | once | CASRGGGTEAFF
TRBV5-1 | - | CASSLGTGGANYGYTF
TRBV19 | - | CASRMTSISGTEQFF
TRBV5-1 | - | CASSRGQSEAFF
TRBV5-1 | - | CASSLGRGYGYTF
TRBV5-1 | - | CASSLDGRANGNEQFF
TRBV19 | once | CASRKLAGGPNEQFF
TRBV2 | - | CASSASGSFADTQYF
TRBV15 | - | CATAGTGGQPQHF
TRBV5-1 | - | CASSFDRGSSYNSPLHF
TRBV7-2 | - | CASSLTTSGDPETQYF
TRBV11-3 | - | CASRRGTSYNEQFF
TRBV30 | - | CAWSEAGEQFF
TRBV4-1 | - | CASSQAGLTSSYEQYF
TRBV5-4 | - | CASSHRQTEGYTF
TRBV3-1/TRBV3-2 | - | CASSQDKLAGGIEQYF
TRBV14 | - | CASSQGQGGALHF
TRBV11-2 | - | CASSLDPSGVNTGELFF
TRBV6-5 | - | CASSYGKLGYEQYF
TRBV2 | few | CASTNGNEKLFF
TRBV2 | - | CANQATRTGGFYGYTF
TRBV7-8 | - | CASSSSGGSYNEQFF
TRBV27 | - | CASTFPGTSGSYNEQFF
TRBV28 | - | CASSPPGTWGNTIYF
TRBV7-9 | - | CASSLEAGGQETQYF
TRBV5-1 | - | CASSRAGTGTPDEQFF
TRBV27 | - | CASSSISPTRPREQYF
TRBV11-2 | - | CASSSNLLAGPLYEQYF
TRBV5-8 | - | CASSPVLGPNQPQHF